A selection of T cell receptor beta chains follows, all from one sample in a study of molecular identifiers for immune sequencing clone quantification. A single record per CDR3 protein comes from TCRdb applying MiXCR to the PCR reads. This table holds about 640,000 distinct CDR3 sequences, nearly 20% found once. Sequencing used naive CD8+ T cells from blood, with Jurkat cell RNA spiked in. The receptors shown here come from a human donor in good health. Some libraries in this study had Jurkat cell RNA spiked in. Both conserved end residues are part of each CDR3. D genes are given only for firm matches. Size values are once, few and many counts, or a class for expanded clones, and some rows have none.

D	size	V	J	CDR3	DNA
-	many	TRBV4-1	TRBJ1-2	CASSQGPGLLGYTF	TGCGCCAGCAGCCAAGGGCCAGGGCTATTGGGCTACACCTTC
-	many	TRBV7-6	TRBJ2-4	CASSSYDNAKNIQYF	TGTGCCAGCAGCTCCTATGACAACGCCAAAAACATTCAGTACTTC
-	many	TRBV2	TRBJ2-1	CASRDEGRVEEQFF	TGTGCCAGCCGAGACGAGGGACGGGTGGAAGAGCAGTTCTTC
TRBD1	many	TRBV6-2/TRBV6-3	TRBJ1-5	CASSYWTGSNQPQHF	TGTGCCAGCAGTTACTGGACAGGTTCCAATCAGCCCCAGCATTTT
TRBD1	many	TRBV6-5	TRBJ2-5	CASSYGGQGAETQYF	TGTGCCAGCAGTTATGGAGGACAGGGGGCTGAGACCCAGTACTTC
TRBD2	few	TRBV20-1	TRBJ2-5	CSARPLAGARETQYF	TGCAGTGCTAGACCTCTAGCGGGAGCTCGGGAGACCCAGTACTTC
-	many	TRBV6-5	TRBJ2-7	CASSYSGSGVSYEQYF	TGTGCCAGCAGTTACTCAGGGTCAGGGGTCTCCTACGAGCAGTACTTC
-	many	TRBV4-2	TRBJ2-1	CASSQGERVDEQFF	TGTGCCAGCAGCCAAGGAGAGCGGGTAGATGAGCAGTTCTTC
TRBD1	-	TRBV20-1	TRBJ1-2	CSARDDRALGYGYTF	TGCAGTGCTAGAGACGACAGGGCCCTAGGCTATGGCTACACCTTC
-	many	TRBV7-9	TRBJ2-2	CASSLVIKNTGELFF	TGTGCCAGCAGCTTAGTTATCAAGAACACCGGGGAGCTGTTTTTT
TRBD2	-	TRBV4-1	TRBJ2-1	CASSQDPLAGEEFF	TGCGCCAGCAGCCAAGATCCCCTAGCGGGAGAAGAGTTCTTC
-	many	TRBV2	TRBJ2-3	CASSERFDTQYF	TGTGCCAGCAGTGAAAGGTTCGATACGCAGTATTTT
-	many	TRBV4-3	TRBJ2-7	CASSQDRGVYEQYF	TGCGCCAGCAGCCAAGATAGAGGGGTCTACGAGCAGTACTTC
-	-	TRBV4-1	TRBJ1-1	CASSHPMEVTEAFF	TGCGCCAGCAGCCACCCGATGGAAGTAACTGAAGCTTTCTTT
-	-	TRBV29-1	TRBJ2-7	CGVGLAGIREQYF	TGCGGCGTTGGACTGGCGGGAATTCGGGAGCAGTACTTC
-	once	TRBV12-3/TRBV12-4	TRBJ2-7	CASSHGGVAAGGEQYF	TGTGCCAGCAGCCACGGAGGGGTAGCGGCTGGGGGAGAGCAGTACTTC
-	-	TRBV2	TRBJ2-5	CASSEPRDNQETQYF	TGTGCCAGCAGTGAACCCCGGGACAACCAAGAGACCCAGTACTTC
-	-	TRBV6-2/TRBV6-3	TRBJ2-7	CASSYSFAEQYF	TGTGCCAGCAGTTACTCGTTCGCCGAGCAGTACTTC
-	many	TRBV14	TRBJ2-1	CASSQEQVYNEQFF	TGTGCCAGCAGCCAAGAACAGGTCTACAATGAGCAGTTCTTC
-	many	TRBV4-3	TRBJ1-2	CASSQDGGLLEYGYTF	TGCGCCAGCAGCCAAGACGGCGGTTTATTAGAGTATGGCTACACCTTC
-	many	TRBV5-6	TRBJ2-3	CASSLRAYTDTQYF	TGTGCCAGCAGCTTGAGGGCTTACACAGATACGCAGTATTTT
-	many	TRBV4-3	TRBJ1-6	CASSQDRQAYNSPLHF	TGCGCCAGCAGCCAGGACCGACAGGCGTATAATTCACCCCTCCACTTT
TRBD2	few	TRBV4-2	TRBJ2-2	CASSQEEGLAGVNTGELFF	TGTGCCAGCAGCCAAGAAGAGGGCCTAGCGGGAGTAAACACCGGGGAGCTGTTTTTT
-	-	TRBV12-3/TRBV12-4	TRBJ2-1	CASGLWFGREASNEQFF	TGTGCCAGCGGTTTATGGTTCGGCAGGGAGGCTTCAAATGAGCAGTTCTTC